The rows below give T cell receptor beta chains drawn from one sample of a study of T cells expressing NK-cell markers. TCRdb re-called the 5' RACE reads and shows each CDR3 protein once, DNA omitted. This sample's table has 550,000 or so distinct CDR3 sequences. The sequenced sample was blood T cells: a sorted CD56 or NKG2C T cell subset, CD4+ or CD8+ T cells, or bulk PBMC T cells (not recorded which). The receptors originated from a man in his late teens or twenties in good health. Each CDR3 is given with its conserved first and last residue.

CASSSPTGVIRQPQHF	TRBV12-3/TRBV12-4	TRBJ1-5
CASSPGAVGTEAFF	TRBV18	TRBJ1-1
CASSWGRDQPQHF	TRBV6-2/TRBV6-3	TRBJ1-5
CASTPYWTGATDTQYF	TRBV7-2	TRBJ2-3
CATTQRGQYEQYF	TRBV12-3/TRBV12-4	TRBJ2-7
CASSQASSVVEQFF	TRBV4-1	TRBJ2-1
CASSATSGRALETQYF	TRBV6-1	TRBJ2-5
CASSQVMWGSFNYGYTF	TRBV3-1	TRBJ1-2
CSVKGSALMNTEAFF	TRBV29-1	TRBJ1-1
CASSQEGQPQFF	TRBV4-1	TRBJ2-1
CASSQDAAVYNEQFF	TRBV4-3	TRBJ2-1
CASSFPRQGSPMNTEAFF	TRBV11-2	TRBJ1-1
CASSWGGTTTYNEQFF	TRBV11-3	TRBJ2-1
CASSSHTLTGAYEQYF	TRBV28	TRBJ2-7
CASSYSISLRDRGSPLHF	TRBV6-5	TRBJ1-6
CASSFQDRGGGYTF	TRBV28	TRBJ1-2
CASSFGLAGDEQFF	TRBV7-2	TRBJ2-1
CASSPFISSTDTQYF	TRBV12-3/TRBV12-4	TRBJ2-3
CASSKEGANTEAFF	TRBV2	TRBJ1-1
CASSIGQAVEPQHF	TRBV7-9	TRBJ1-5
CASSVGVNIEHEQYF	TRBV9	TRBJ2-7
CSATSASGIYEQYF	TRBV20-1	TRBJ2-7
CASSFVTALAKNIQYF	TRBV12-3/TRBV12-4	TRBJ2-4
CASSFVAEGNTQYF	TRBV5-1	TRBJ2-3
CASSEGLGPFEQFF	TRBV25-1	TRBJ2-1
CASGQGAKNIQYF	TRBV6-1	TRBJ2-4
CSASDLAGRRDEQFF	TRBV20-1	TRBJ2-1
CASSPNRGRSTGELFF	TRBV12-3/TRBV12-4	TRBJ2-2
CASSQADRKFF	TRBV3-1	TRBJ2-1
CSARDKRYEQYF	TRBV20-1	TRBJ2-7
CASSEEAPQGGGKNIQYF	TRBV10-1	TRBJ2-4